This T cell receptor (beta chain) is from a study of blood T cell repertoires in COVID-19. Study in general: The samples span acute and convalescent COVID-19 from the United States, Italy and Spain.

Here immunoSEQ multiplex PCR was the method, and the copy in TCRdb shows in-frame clones only, minus some. The sample has 140,000 to 150,000 clones; 70% to 90% are singletons. This clone has a handful of counts. The sequencing input was peripheral blood. The TCR comes from a woman aged 55-75 years with COVID-19, enrolled during active disease.

CDR3 amino acids: CATLAGGRSQETQYF. DNA of the CDR3: TGTGCCACTTTAGCGGGGGGGCGGTCCCAAGAGACCCAGTACTTC. The chain has TRBV10-3 and TRBJ2-5; 11 positions agree with TRBD2. The CDR3 runs 15 residues. Trimming took 10 bases from V and 1 from J; bases not matched to a gene: 8. Germline loops: CDR1 ENHRY, CDR2 SYGVKD.